The sample holds a few counts of the clone carrying this T cell receptor beta chain. Germline values: CDR1 LNHDA, CDR2 SQIVND (reference sequence). This CDR3 has 15 residues. Trimming shortened V by 5 bases and J by 4 bases, and 15 bases separated the two germline ends. Per the authors' pipeline: Reference gene primer amplification yielded estimated nucleated cell counts. Profiling relied on immunoSEQ multiplex PCR, and the TCRdb table lists in-frame clones only, not all of them. V, J and clone size are taken as reported in that table, and D and trimming were inferred from the DNA itself. The sample lists 130,000 to 150,000 clones; roughly 79% were seen once. This sample is drawn from a study of blood T cell repertoires in COVID-19.

The chain links TRBV19 to TRBJ2-4; TRBD1 is a possible D gene (6 bases). This TCR derives from a human donor with acute or convalescent COVID-19. The donor label of this sample is uncertain. Sequencing was done on a sample of peripheral blood. The CDR3 region is CASSSWTAKKNIQYF. Written as DNA, the CDR3 is TGTGCCAGTAGTTCCTGGACAGCAAAGAAAAACATTCAGTACTTC.